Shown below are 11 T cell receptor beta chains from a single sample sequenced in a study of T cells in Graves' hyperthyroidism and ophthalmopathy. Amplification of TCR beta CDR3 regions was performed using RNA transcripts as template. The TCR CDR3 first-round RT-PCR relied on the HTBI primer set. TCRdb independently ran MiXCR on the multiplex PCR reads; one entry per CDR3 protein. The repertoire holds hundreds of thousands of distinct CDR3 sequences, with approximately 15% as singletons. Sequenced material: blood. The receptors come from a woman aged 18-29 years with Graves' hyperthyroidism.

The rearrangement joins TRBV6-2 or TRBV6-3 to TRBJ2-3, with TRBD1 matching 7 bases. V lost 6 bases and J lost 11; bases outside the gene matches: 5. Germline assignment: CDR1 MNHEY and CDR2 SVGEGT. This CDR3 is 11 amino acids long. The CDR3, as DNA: TGTGCCAGCAGCAACAGGGGTGGGCAGTATTTT. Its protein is CASSNRGGQYF.

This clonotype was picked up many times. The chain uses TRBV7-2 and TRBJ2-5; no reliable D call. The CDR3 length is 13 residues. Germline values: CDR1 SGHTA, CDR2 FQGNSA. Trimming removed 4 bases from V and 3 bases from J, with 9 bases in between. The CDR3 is CASSYGPEETQYF. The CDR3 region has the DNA TGTGCCAGCAGCTACGGACCCGAAGAGACCCAGTACTTC.

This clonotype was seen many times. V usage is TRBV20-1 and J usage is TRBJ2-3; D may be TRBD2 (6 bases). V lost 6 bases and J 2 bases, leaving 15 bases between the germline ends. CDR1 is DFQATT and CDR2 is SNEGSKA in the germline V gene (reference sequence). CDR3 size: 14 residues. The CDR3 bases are TGCAGTGCCCCAGGGCGGGGAATCACAGATACGCAGTATTTT. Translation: CSAPGRGITDTQYF.

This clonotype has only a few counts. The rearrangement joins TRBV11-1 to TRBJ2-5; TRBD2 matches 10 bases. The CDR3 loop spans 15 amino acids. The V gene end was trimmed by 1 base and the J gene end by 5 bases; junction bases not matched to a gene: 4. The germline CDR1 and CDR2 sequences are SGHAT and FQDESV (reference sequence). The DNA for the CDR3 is TGTGCCAGCAGCTTAGTCCCAGCGGGAGGGGAGACCCAGTACTTC. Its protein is CASSLVPAGGETQYF.

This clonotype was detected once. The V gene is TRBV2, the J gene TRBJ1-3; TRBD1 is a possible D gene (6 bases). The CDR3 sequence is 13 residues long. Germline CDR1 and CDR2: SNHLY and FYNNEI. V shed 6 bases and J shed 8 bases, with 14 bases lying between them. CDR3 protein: CASRGWGADTIYF. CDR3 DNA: TGTGCCAGCAGGGGATGGGGGGCCGACACCATATATTTT.

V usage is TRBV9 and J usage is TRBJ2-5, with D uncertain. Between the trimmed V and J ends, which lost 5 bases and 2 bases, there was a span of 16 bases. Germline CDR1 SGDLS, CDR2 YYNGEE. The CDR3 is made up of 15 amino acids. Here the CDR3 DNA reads TGTGCCAGCAGACATGGTACCCTGAAACAAGAGACCCAGTACTTC. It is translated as CASRHGTLKQETQYF.

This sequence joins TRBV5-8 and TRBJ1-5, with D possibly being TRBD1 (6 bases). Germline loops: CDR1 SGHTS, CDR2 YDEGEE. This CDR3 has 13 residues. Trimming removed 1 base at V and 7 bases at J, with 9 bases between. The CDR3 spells CASSLWQGQPQHF. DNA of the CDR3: TGTGCCAGCAGCTTGTGGCAGGGGCAGCCCCAGCATTTT.

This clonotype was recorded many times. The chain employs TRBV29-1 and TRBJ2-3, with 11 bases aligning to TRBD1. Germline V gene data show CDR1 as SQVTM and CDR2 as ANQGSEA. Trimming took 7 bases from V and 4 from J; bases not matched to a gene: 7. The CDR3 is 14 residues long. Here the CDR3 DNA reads TGCAGCGCCTCGGACAGGGGGCTCGCAGATACGCAGTATTTT. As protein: CSASDRGLADTQYF.

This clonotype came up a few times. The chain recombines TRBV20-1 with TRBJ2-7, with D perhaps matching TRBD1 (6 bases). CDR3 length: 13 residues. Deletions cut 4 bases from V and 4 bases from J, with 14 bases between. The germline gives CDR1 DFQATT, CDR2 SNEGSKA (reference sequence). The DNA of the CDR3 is TGCAGTGCTACAGACAGGCTCCCATACGAGCAGTACTTC. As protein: CSATDRLPYEQYF.

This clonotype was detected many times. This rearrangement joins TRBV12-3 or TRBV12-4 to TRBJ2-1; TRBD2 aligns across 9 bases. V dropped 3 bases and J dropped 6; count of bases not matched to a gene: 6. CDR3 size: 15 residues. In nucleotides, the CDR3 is TGTGCCAGCAGTTTTACTCTGCGGGAGGGCAATGAGCAGTTCTTC. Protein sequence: CASSFTLREGNEQFF.

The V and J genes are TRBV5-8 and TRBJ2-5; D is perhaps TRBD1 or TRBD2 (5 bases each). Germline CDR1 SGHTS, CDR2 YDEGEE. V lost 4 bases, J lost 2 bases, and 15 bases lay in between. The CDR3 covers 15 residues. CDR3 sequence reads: CASSRKRGFQETQYF. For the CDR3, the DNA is TGTGCCAGCAGCCGGAAACGGGGCTTTCAAGAGACCCAGTACTTC.